The clone carrying this T cell receptor beta chain has a single count. Its antigen is unidentified. These data are taken from a study of shared clonotypes between healthy human individuals. Overall study findings and caveats: Non-shared clonotypes had lower generation probabilities than clonotypes shared by all four sorted-subset donors. Naive CD4 clonotype sharing across a few donors was around 5%. Incomplete sequencing of sorted subsets was indicated by rarefaction despite large depth.

The CDR3 totals 12 residues. Germline CDR1 reads GTSNPN; CDR2 reads SVGIG (reference sequence). Trimming pared 4 bases from V and 9 bases from J, leaving 16 bases between. Replicate PCRs for sorted subsets used 200 ng DNA; this equaled around 28,000 T cell genomes. Using immunoSEQ multiplex PCR, the repertoire was profiled, and TCRdb retains in-frame clones only, with some absent. The sample has 2 million to 3 million clones, 90% to 95% seen once. V is TRBV30 and J is TRBJ2-7, with D hard to call. Material for sequencing was naive CD4+ T cells sorted from blood. The sample's subset: CD45RA+ positively selected. The TCR originated in a man aged 18 to 29 in good health. CDR3 nucleotide sequence: TGTGCCTGGAACGAGAACGTACTCCGGCAGTACTTC. Protein: CAWNENVLRQYF.